This T cell receptor (beta chain) was captured in a study of T cell responses to AZD1222 COVID-19 vaccine. Findings of the study overall: Spike-specific TCR depth and breadth grew after two AZD1222 doses. At baseline, just a handful of AZD1222 recipients tested seropositive. Reports say nearly half of spike-specific TCRs go after unmutated variant regions.

Comment on this clone: Its antigen is undetermined.

Measured with immunoSEQ multiplex PCR; TCRdb has only the in-frame clones, and not every one. The table has some 130,000 clones, 75% to 90% seen once. CDR1 and CDR2 from the germline V gene are SGHDT and YYEEEE. This CDR3 comprises 15 residues. V gave up 0 bases and J gave up 0 bases, with 9 bases separating them. The source of this sequence is an adult in good health. Here the sequenced sample was peripheral blood, taken on day 0 of AZD1222 vaccination. The chain uses TRBV5-6 and TRBJ1-1; perhaps TRBD1 as D (5 bases). Here the CDR3 DNA reads TGTGCCAGCAGCTTGGTGGGAGGGGTGAACACTGAAGCTTTCTTT. This codes for CASSLVGGVNTEAFF.